One and the same sample provided the 11 T cell receptor beta chains below, sequenced in a study of cytomegalovirus exposure and HLA in healthy donors. With 60 Vbeta and 13 Jbeta primers, the PCR was carried out. Libraries were prepared by immunoSEQ multiplex PCR; TCRdb keeps only in-frame clonotypes and omits some of them. The table has 110,000 to 150,000 clones, about 80% seen once; the top ten hold less than 3%. Sequenced: PBMCs. All receptors derive from a female donor in good health and CMV-seronegative.

The rearrangement links TRBV9 to TRBJ2-3; no clear D gene. The CDR3 is made up of 16 amino acids. Between the trimmed V and J ends, which lost 4 bases and 0 bases, there was a span of 15 bases. Germline CDR1 reads SGDLS; CDR2 reads YYNGEE. CDR3 in amino acids: CASSPWALISTDTQYF. As DNA, the CDR3 is TGTGCCAGCAGCCCATGGGCCCTCATTAGCACAGATACGCAGTATTTT. The whole variable domain, remainder taken from reference TRBV9 and TRBJ2-3, is DSGVTQTPKHLITATGQRVTLRCSPRSGDLSVYWYQQSLDQGLQFLIQYYNGEERAKGNILERFSAQQFPDLHSELNLSSLELGDSALYFCASSPWALISTDTQYFGPGTRLTVL.

This clone was detected a few times. The genes are TRBV6-6 and TRBJ1-3, with D possibly matching TRBD1 (5 bases). This CDR3 region has 15 residues. Trimming stripped 3 bases from V and 4 bases from J, with 13 bases between. In germline, CDR1 is MNHNY, CDR2 SVGAGI (reference sequence). The CDR3: CASSYGGAPGNTIYF. The CDR3 nucleotides read TGTGCCAGCAGTTATGGTGGGGCGCCCGGAAACACCATATATTTT.

V usage is TRBV6-1 and J usage is TRBJ2-3; 8 bases match TRBD2. V shed 7 bases and J 0 bases; nucleotides not matched to a gene: 3. This CDR3 has 14 amino acids. CDR1 MNHNS and CDR2 SASEGT come from the germline V gene. The CDR3 DNA reads TGTGCCAGCACTAGCGGGTGGAGCACAGATACGCAGTATTTT. Amino acids: CASTSGWSTDTQYF.

This chain links TRBV18 with TRBJ1-3; D remains ambiguous. CDR1 KGHSH and CDR2 LQKENI come from the germline V gene. The CDR3 consists of 16 residues. V was shortened by 3 bases and J by 0 bases, with 12 bases between the two germline ends. The chain's CDR3 is CASSPPTTPSGNTIYF. In DNA, the CDR3 is TGTGCCAGCTCACCGCCAACCACACCCTCTGGAAACACCATATATTTT. Full variable domain (rest looked up from reference TRBV18 and TRBJ1-3): NAGVMQNPRHLVRRRGQEARLRCSPMKGHSHVYWYRQLPEEGLKFMVYLQKENIIDESGMPKERFSAEFPKEGPSILRIQQVVRGDSAAYFCASSPPTTPSGNTIYFGEGSWLTVV.

V usage is TRBV19 and J usage is TRBJ2-2; D perhaps matches TRBD2 (6 bases). V lost 8 bases, J lost 2 bases, and 15 bases lay in between. CDR3 length: 15 amino acids. The germline gives CDR1 LNHDA, CDR2 SQIVND (reference sequence). The CDR3 is CASRRDPLNTGELFF. In DNA form, the CDR3 reads TGTGCCAGTCGGAGGGACCCCTTAAACACCGGGGAGCTGTTTTTT.

The chain employs TRBV7-3 and TRBJ2-2, with D maybe TRBD2 (7 bases). Germline loops: CDR1 SGHTA, CDR2 FQGTGA. The V and J ends lost 0 bases and 6 bases respectively, with 11 bases between them. The CDR3 sequence is 15 residues long. This CDR3 reads CASSLTSGGAGELFF. In DNA form, the CDR3 reads TGTGCCAGCAGCTTAACGTCGGGGGGCGCCGGGGAGCTGTTTTTT.

V usage is TRBV29-1 and J usage is TRBJ2-3, with no clear D. The CDR3 is 14 amino acids. Germline-derived CDR1 and CDR2 are SQVTM and ANQGSEA. V lost 2 bases to trimming and J lost 6 bases, with 15 bases between them. The DNA of the CDR3 is TGCAGCGTTGAACCAAGACTCATGAGGGATACGCAGTATTTT. Its protein product is CSVEPRLMRDTQYF.

This chain joins TRBV30 and TRBJ2-5, with 8 bases identical to TRBD2. The germline V gene encodes CDR1 GTSNPN and CDR2 SVGIG (reference sequence). CDR3 length: 12 residues. J gave up 14 bases and V 2 bases, and 10 bases lay outside the gene matches. CDR3 sequence reads: CAWSPILAGTYF. In DNA form, the CDR3 reads TGTGCCTGGAGTCCCATCCTAGCGGGCACATACTTC.

This chain joins TRBV5-4 and TRBJ1-2; 7 bases are a match to TRBD1. V lost 5 bases to trimming and J lost 0 bases; unmatched junction nucleotides: 4. CDR3 length: 14 amino acids. Germline CDR1 is SGHNT and CDR2 is YYREEE (reference sequence). CDR3 DNA: TGTGCCAGCAGGATTACAGGGGCTAACTATGGCTACACCTTC. It codes for CASRITGANYGYTF.

This chain connects TRBV28 to TRBJ2-3; 11 nucleotides match TRBD2. CDR3 length: 15 amino acids. Germline V CDR1 and CDR2: MDHEN, SYDVKM. V dropped 4 bases and J dropped 5; count of bases not matched to a gene: 5. The CDR3 DNA follows: TGTGCCAGCAGTTCCTCCGGGACTAGCGGAGATACGCAGTATTTT. It specifies CASSSSGTSGDTQYF.

This CDR3 is CASSPVRGDRRATNEKLFF. The CDR3 coding sequence is TGTGCCAGCAGTCCAGTGAGGGGGGACAGGCGGGCAACTAATGAAAAACTGTTTTTT. The chain carries TRBV28 and TRBJ1-4, with TRBD1 identical over 8 bases. The V gene's germline CDR1 is MDHEN and CDR2 SYDVKM. CDR3 length: 19 amino acids. V shed 5 bases, J shed 0 bases, and the junction held 14 bases outside the gene matches. The whole variable domain, filled in from reference TRBV28 and TRBJ1-4, reads DVKVTQSSRYLVKRTGEKVFLECVQDMDHENMFWYRQDPGLGLRLIYFSYDVKMKEKGDIPEGYSVSREKKERFSLILESASTNQTSMYLCASSPVRGDRRATNEKLFFGSGTQLSVL.